The TCR beta chain under discussion was sequenced for a study of blood T cell repertoires in COVID-19. Study context: Sites across the United States, Italy and Spain contributed samples from acute and convalescent COVID-19. PBMCs, B-cell-depleted T cells, or T cells provided the cDNA or gDNA that made up the material.

The V gene's germline CDR1 is SGDLS and CDR2 YYNGEE. V was pared by 3 bases and J by 6 bases, with 6 bases between. The CDR3 spans 11 residues. Study processing details: Reference gene primer amplification in the assay estimated nucleated cell counts. Profiling relied on immunoSEQ multiplex PCR, and the TCRdb table lists in-frame clones only, not all of them. That table gives V, J and clone size, and the DNA gave D and trimming. In the table there are about 45,000 clones, nearly 70% of which are singletons. The genes are TRBV9 and TRBJ1-2; D ambiguous. The receptor was derived from a man older than 75 with acute or convalescent COVID-19. Sample: peripheral blood. In DNA form, the CDR3 reads TGTGCCAGCAGCGGAGGCAATGGCTACACCTTC. It yields the protein CASSGGNGYTF.